These 27 T cell receptor beta chains originate from one sample sequenced in a study of shared clonotypes between healthy human individuals (dated by TCRdb to 2019 to 2021). The library was generated by the immunoSEQ multiplex PCR assay. This immuneACCESS table, as held by TCRdb, lists in-frame sequences with V and J called but not all clones. Of the missing ones, under half trace to an unresolved V gene in checked studies; the others have no known cause. The sample has about 2.4 million clones on record, 93% of them singletons. The ten largest clonotypes hold about 0.39% of the sample. Input material: naive CD4+ T cells from PBMCs. In the paper's terms, the cell subset or site label means: CD45RA+ positively selected. The receptors come from a man between 18 and 35 years old in good health. Some clones in this sample may be carry-over from other donors' samples.

The rearrangement links TRBV2 to TRBJ2-7; D perhaps matches TRBD1 (5 bases). This CDR3 has 12 amino acids. Trimming cost V 2 bases and J 6 bases, with 8 bases left between them. Germline CDR1 and CDR2: SNHLY and FYNNEI. The CDR3 nucleotides read TGTGCCAGCAGTGAAATTAGGGGCGAGCAGTACTTC. As protein: CASSEIRGEQYF.

The chain carries TRBV5-1 and TRBJ2-3, with 11 bases that match TRBD2. The CDR3 runs 15 residues. Unmatched junction bases numbered 14, after V lost 3 bases and J lost 14 bases. Per the germline V gene, CDR1 is SGHRS and CDR2 is YFSETQ. The CDR3 DNA sequence: TGCGCCAGCAGCTCGGACCCACTAGCGGGAGTGCTATCGTATTTT. This translates into CASSSDPLAGVLSYF.

The V gene is TRBV18, the J gene TRBJ1-4, with D perhaps TRBD1 (5 bases). This CDR3 is 12 amino acids long. Trimming stripped 2 bases from V and 8 bases from J, with 6 bases between. CDR1 is KGHSH and CDR2 is LQKENI in the germline V gene. The CDR3 bases are TGTGCCAGCTCACCAAAGGGGGAAAAACTGTTTTTT. Translated: CASSPKGEKLFF.

The CDR3 sequence is CASRPTGDYGYTF. The CDR3 region has the DNA TGTGCCAGCAGACCGACAGGGGACTATGGCTACACCTTC. The gene calls are TRBV6-5 and TRBJ1-2; 8 bases map to TRBD1. J lost 3 bases, V lost 6 bases, and 3 bases had no gene match. This CDR3 has 13 amino acids. CDR1 is MNHEY and CDR2 is SVGAGI in the germline V gene.

The chain joins TRBV5-4 to TRBJ1-1; perhaps TRBD1 as D (6 bases). V lost 0 bases and J 5 bases, leaving 14 bases between the germline ends. The length of the CDR3 is 15 residues. Per the germline V gene, CDR1 is SGHNT and CDR2 is YYREEE (reference sequence). CDR3: CASSLAEGGGTEAFF. For the CDR3, the DNA is TGTGCCAGCAGCTTGGCCGAGGGGGGGGGAACTGAAGCTTTCTTT.

In regard to this clone: The same CDR3 can be traced to other DNA sequences in this sample. CDR3 DNA sequence: TGTGCCAGCAGCTCTAATTCACCCCTCCACTTT. It is translated as CASSSNSPLHF. V is TRBV11-2 and J is TRBJ1-6; D unresolved. The CDR3 contains 11 residues. CDR1 is SGHAT, CDR2 FQNNGV, per germline. Trimming cost V 4 bases and J 6 bases, with 1 base left between them. The full variable domain, with the rest looked up from reference TRBV11-2 and TRBJ1-6, is EAGVAQSPRYKIIEKRQSVAFWCNPISGHATLYWYQQILGQGPKLLIQFQNNGVVDDSQLPKDRFSAERLKGVDSTLKIQPAKLEDSAVYLCASSSNSPLHFGNGTRLTVT.

The J gene is TRBJ1-2, the V gene TRBV6-5; D is undetermined. V was cut by 7 bases and J by 4 bases, with 10 bases left in between. The length of the CDR3 is 12 residues. The germline V gene has CDR1 MNHEY and CDR2 SVGAGI. The CDR3 sequence is CASKNSVYGYTF. In DNA, the CDR3 is TGTGCCAGCAAAAACTCCGTCTATGGCTACACCTTC.

The V and J genes are TRBV18 and TRBJ2-1; 10 bases map to TRBD2. V lost 6 bases, J lost 5 bases, and 7 bases stayed unmatched. There are 15 residues in the CDR3. The germline gives CDR1 KGHSH, CDR2 LQKENI. CDR3 amino acids: CASSRRTSGDNEQFF. The CDR3 bases are TGTGCCAGCTCGCGGCGGACTAGCGGAGACAATGAGCAGTTCTTC. Together with reference TRBV18 and TRBJ2-1, the CDR3 gives the full variable domain: NAGVMQNPRHLVRRRGQEARLRCSPMKGHSHVYWYRQLPEEGLKFMVYLQKENIIDESGMPKERFSAEFPKEGPSILRIQQVVRGDSAAYFCASSRRTSGDNEQFFGPGTRLTVL.

This chain joins TRBV6-1 and TRBJ1-4; 8 positions match TRBD1. J was trimmed by 9 bases and V by 2 bases; bases with no gene match: 11. Germline V gene lookup returns CDR1 MNHNS and CDR2 SASEGT. The CDR3 extends over 16 amino acids. In DNA form, the CDR3 reads TGTGCCAGCAGTGAACCCCCGGGACAGGCCCCACAAAAACTGTTTTTT. The encoded protein is CASSEPPGQAPQKLFF.

Only one count was recorded for this clone. The same CDR3 can be traced to other DNA sequences in this sample. V gene TRBV2 combines with J gene TRBJ2-5; no clear D. Per germline, CDR1 SNHLY and CDR2 FYNNEI. V lost 6 bases and J lost 0, with 5 bases in between. The CDR3 has 12 amino acids. CDR3 DNA: TGTGCCAGCAGGGGGAACCAAGAGACCCAGTACTTC. Translating it yields CASRGNQETQYF.

The chain joins TRBV5-1 to TRBJ2-7; 8 bases map to TRBD2. CDR1 SGHRS and CDR2 YFSETQ come from the germline V gene. Trimming cost V 3 bases and J 7 bases; bases outside gene matches: 12. CDR3 length: 15 amino acids. The DNA of the CDR3 is TGCGCCAGCAGCTGGACCGGGACTAGTCCGACTGAGCAGTACTTC. This sequence encodes CASSWTGTSPTEQYF.

The J gene is TRBJ2-5, the V gene TRBV4-3; TRBD2 aligns across 9 bases. V was pared by 0 bases and J by 4 bases, with 3 bases of the junction left unmatched. The CDR3 extends over 15 amino acids. Germline V CDR1 and CDR2: LGHNA, YSLEER. DNA for the CDR3: TGCGCCAGCAGCCAAGATAGAGCGGGAGGAGAGACCCAGTACTTC. It specifies CASSQDRAGGETQYF.

The CDR3 is CASSIGFGQGDYEQYF. CDR3 bases: TGTGCCAGTAGTATAGGTTTCGGACAGGGCGACTACGAGCAGTACTTC. The chain links TRBV19 to TRBJ2-7, with TRBD1 matching 8 bases. Germline-derived CDR1 and CDR2 are LNHDA and SQIVND (reference sequence). CDR3 size: 16 residues. Losses at the gene ends were 1 base for V and 3 bases for J; bases not matched to a gene: 8.

This chain uses TRBV5-5 with TRBJ2-3, with 8 positions matching TRBD1. CDR3 size: 15 residues. V shed 4 bases, J shed 0 bases, and the junction held 4 bases outside the gene matches. Germline CDR1 SGHKS, CDR2 YYEKEE (reference sequence). In DNA form, the CDR3 reads TGTGCCAGCAGCCCACGACAGGGGAGCACAGATACGCAGTATTTT. This gives the protein CASSPRQGSTDTQYF.

The chain links TRBV18 to TRBJ1-1, with D unclear. V shed 0 bases and J shed 0 bases, with 8 bases lying between them. This CDR3 comprises 15 residues. Germline V CDR1 and CDR2: KGHSH, LQKENI. The CDR3 spells CASSPPVKVNTEAFF. Written as DNA, the CDR3 is TGTGCCAGCTCACCACCGGTTAAGGTGAACACTGAAGCTTTCTTT.

This clone was counted only a few times. The same CDR3 can be traced to other DNA sequences in this sample. The chain carries TRBV5-1 and TRBJ2-3, with 12 bases that match TRBD2. The junction had 1 base not matched to a gene; V was cut back by 0 bases and J by 2 bases. Germline V gene data show CDR1 as SGHRS and CDR2 as YFSETQ. The CDR3 covers 16 residues. The CDR3 coding sequence is TGCGCCAGCAGCTTGGGGACTAGCGGGACCACAGATACGCAGTATTTT. This encodes CASSLGTSGTTDTQYF.

The rearrangement links TRBV19 to TRBJ1-5, with D hard to call. Germline values: CDR1 LNHDA, CDR2 SQIVND (reference sequence). V was shortened by 5 bases and J by 2 bases, with 7 bases between the two germline ends. The CDR3 contains 13 residues. CDR3 region: CASSEHRNQPQHF. DNA for the CDR3: TGTGCCAGTAGTGAACACCGCAATCAGCCCCAGCATTTT.

This clone appeared a single time. The chain recombines TRBV9 with TRBJ2-5, with D possibly being TRBD2 (6 bases). CDR3 size: 16 residues. Germline loops: CDR1 SGDLS, CDR2 YYNGEE. Trimming pared 3 bases from V and 4 bases from J, leaving 19 bases between. The CDR3 nucleotides read TGTGCCAGCAGCGAGGGGCGGGTAGCGGACCCAGAGACCCAGTACTTC. Translating it yields CASSEGRVADPETQYF.

V usage is TRBV19 and J usage is TRBJ1-5; D remains ambiguous. With 8 bases removed from V and 3 bases from J, the gap between germline ends came to 8 bases. The CDR3 runs 12 residues. Germline assignment: CDR1 LNHDA and CDR2 SQIVND (reference sequence). The CDR3 bases are TGTGCCAGTGCCGGCCCCAATCAGCCCCAGCATTTT. Its translation is CASAGPNQPQHF. The variable domain in full, with the rest retrieved from reference TRBV19 and TRBJ1-5, is DGGITQSPKYLFRKEGQNVTLSCEQNLNHDAMYWYRQDPGQGLRLIYYSQIVNDFQKGDIAEGYSVSREKKESFPLTVTSAQKNPTAFYLCASAGPNQPQHFGDGTRLSIL.

This chain joins TRBV28 and TRBJ2-7, with no clear D. The germline gives CDR1 MDHEN, CDR2 SYDVKM. V lost 1 base, J lost 2 bases, and 24 bases lay in between. The CDR3 has 19 amino acids. The CDR3 protein is CASSLSTRRKIHVPYEQYF. In nucleotides, the CDR3 is TGTGCCAGCAGTTTATCGACCCGACGGAAAATTCACGTACCCTACGAGCAGTACTTC.

The count of this clone is one. This chain connects TRBV6-6 to TRBJ1-1; D uncertain. Germline V gene data show CDR1 as MNHNY and CDR2 as SVGAGI (reference sequence). Trimming stripped 8 bases from V and 10 bases from J, with 17 bases between. The CDR3 extends over 12 amino acids. The CDR3 DNA reads as TGTGCCAGCGGCAAGTCCGCAGGAGCAGCTTTCTTT. This gives the protein CASGKSAGAAFF.

The rearrangement links TRBV9 to TRBJ2-3; perhaps TRBD2 as D (5 bases). This CDR3 has 15 amino acids. The V gene's germline CDR1 is SGDLS and CDR2 YYNGEE. Trimming pared 3 bases from V and 6 bases from J, leaving 17 bases between. CDR3 in DNA: TGTGCCAGCAGCGCCCGGCCCAGCGGTGTGGATACGCAGTATTTT. Its translation is CASSARPSGVDTQYF.

The J gene is TRBJ2-1, the V gene TRBV18; TRBD2 matches at 12 bases. CDR3 length: 16 residues. V lost 3 bases to trimming and J lost 7 bases; unmatched junction nucleotides: 7. Germline-derived CDR1 and CDR2 are KGHSH and LQKENI. CDR3 residues: CASSPRLAGVMNEQFF. The CDR3 DNA is TGTGCCAGCTCACCCAGACTAGCGGGAGTGATGAATGAGCAGTTCTTC.

Only one count was recorded for this clone. The gene calls are TRBV9 and TRBJ2-3; TRBD1 matches 8 bases. The CDR3 sequence is 14 residues long. After removal of 3 bases from V and 2 bases from J, the junction contained 2 bases not matched to a gene. The germline V gene encodes CDR1 SGDLS and CDR2 YYNGEE. The CDR3 region is CASSGRGLTDTQYF. The CDR3 DNA sequence: TGTGCCAGCAGCGGCAGGGGGCTCACAGATACGCAGTATTTT.

In its sample, this clone was seen once. V gene TRBV6-1 combines with J gene TRBJ2-7; D gene uncertain. This CDR3 is 14 amino acids long. The V gene's germline CDR1 is MNHNS and CDR2 SASEGT. Trimming stripped 9 bases from V and 0 bases from J, with 15 bases between. CDR3 protein: CASGRFGPSYEQYF. CDR3 nucleotides: TGTGCCAGTGGACGGTTTGGACCCTCCTACGAGCAGTACTTC.

Turning to this clone: Additional DNA sequences in this sample encode the identical CDR3. The V call is TRBV7-9, the J call TRBJ2-7; D remains unclear. Trimming took off 5 bases at V and 0 bases at J, with 5 bases between the two ends. Germline V gives CDR1 SEHNR, CDR2 FQNEAQ (reference sequence). The CDR3 runs to 12 residues. DNA for the CDR3: TGTGCCAGCAGCCCAAGCTCCTACGAGCAGTACTTC. Translating gives CASSPSSYEQYF. Using reference TRBV7-9 and TRBJ2-7 for the parts outside the CDR3, the full variable domain is DTGVSQNPRHKITKRGQNVTFRCDPISEHNRLYWYRQTLGQGPEFLTYFQNEAQLEKSRLLSDRFSAERPKGSFSTLEIQRTEQGDSAMYLCASSPSSYEQYFGPGTRLTVT.

V and J are TRBV7-2 and TRBJ1-3; TRBD1 matches at 8 bases. This CDR3 comprises 15 residues. Germline-derived CDR1 and CDR2 are SGHTA and FQGNSA. The J segment lost 4 bases and the V segment lost 0 bases, leaving 2 bases of the junction unmatched. CDR3 DNA sequence: TGTGCCAGCAGCTTAGCTGCAGGGGGCGGAAACACCATATATTTT. Its translation: CASSLAAGGGNTIYF.